Each of the 29 T cell receptor beta chains below was sequenced from the same sample in a study of T cells in Graves' hyperthyroidism and ophthalmopathy. TCR beta CDR3 region amplification was performed from RNA transcripts. The HTBI primer set served for first-round RT-PCR of the TCR CDR3. TCRdb re-called the multiplex PCR reads with MiXCR, one entry per CDR3 protein. The sample records about 200,000 distinct CDR3 sequences, around 16% being singletons. Material: blood. The receptor set was obtained from a man aged 40-49 years with Graves' hyperthyroidism.

This clonotype was observed a handful of times. This rearrangement joins TRBV19 to TRBJ2-3, with D possibly matching TRBD2 (6 bases). The germline V gene encodes CDR1 LNHDA and CDR2 SQIVND (reference sequence). The CDR3 is 14 amino acids. The V end lost 4 bases, the J end lost 2 bases, and 10 bases lay between the germline ends. The CDR3 DNA is TGTGCCAGTAGTACGGGACTCTTCACAGATACGCAGTATTTT. Translated: CASSTGLFTDTQYF.

A few counts support this clonotype. This chain connects TRBV7-8 to TRBJ2-7, with D possibly matching TRBD2 (5 bases). CDR3 length: 14 residues. Trimming took off 3 bases at V and 2 bases at J, with 11 bases between the two ends. The germline CDR1 and CDR2 sequences are SGHVS and FQNEAQ. The CDR3 sequence is CASSLSGLAYEQYF. As DNA, the CDR3 is TGTGCCAGCAGCTTGTCTGGACTTGCCTACGAGCAGTACTTC. The full variable domain, with the rest looked up from reference TRBV7-8 and TRBJ2-7, is GAGVSQSPRYKVAKRGQDVALRCDPISGHVSLFWYQQALGQGPEFLTYFQNEAQLDKSGLPSDRFFAERPEGSVSTLKIQRTQQEDSAVYLCASSLSGLAYEQYFGPGTRLTVT.

This clonotype was recorded many times. The genes are TRBV7-9 and TRBJ1-1; 7 bases line up with TRBD1. The J segment lost 3 bases and the V segment lost 1 base, leaving 5 bases of the junction unmatched. CDR1 SEHNR and CDR2 FQNEAQ come from the germline V gene (reference sequence). The CDR3 runs to 15 residues. CDR3 protein: CASSLGQGLDTEAFF. The DNA of the CDR3 is TGTGCCAGCAGCTTAGGACAGGGTTTGGACACTGAAGCTTTCTTT.

This clonotype was seen many times. This chain links TRBV5-1 with TRBJ2-3; D is uncertain. The V and J ends lost 6 bases and 4 bases respectively, with 15 bases between them. There are 14 residues in the CDR3. Germline values: CDR1 SGHRS, CDR2 YFSETQ. The CDR3 coding sequence is TGCGCCAGCACCATAGCACGGGCCCCAGATACGCAGTATTTT. It codes for CASTIARAPDTQYF.

V usage is TRBV10-2 and J usage is TRBJ1-6; D is uncertain. Germline-derived CDR1 and CDR2 are WSHSY and SAAADI. The CDR3 runs 14 residues. The V and J ends lost 7 bases and 2 bases respectively, with 9 bases between them. This CDR3 reads CASIGGTYNSPLHF. CDR3 nucleotides: TGCGCCAGCATCGGAGGAACCTATAATTCACCCCTCCACTTT.

This clonotype was observed at least ten times. V and J are TRBV12-3 or TRBV12-4 and TRBJ2-4, with 7 positions matching TRBD1. The V and J ends lost 2 bases and 6 bases, in that order; junction bases with no gene match: 7. The CDR3 covers 15 residues. The CDR3: CASSLSRQGGNIQYF. CDR3 coding DNA: TGTGCCAGCAGTTTAAGTCGACAGGGTGGAAACATTCAGTACTTC.

This clonotype was seen only a few times. The chain recombines TRBV15 with TRBJ2-2, with D uncertain. The CDR3 is 16 amino acids. Between the trimmed V and J ends, which lost 2 bases and 9 bases, there was a span of 19 bases. Germline V gives CDR1 LNHNV, CDR2 YYDKDF (reference sequence). Here the CDR3 DNA reads TGTGCCACCAGCAGAATTCGCCCAACTCGATCCCGGGAGCTGTTTTTT. It encodes CATSRIRPTRSRELFF.

Ten or more counts support this clonotype. This rearrangement joins TRBV18 to TRBJ1-6; unclear D gene. This CDR3 has 13 amino acids. Trimming left V 6 bases short and J 8 bases short, with 11 bases between. Germline CDR1 and CDR2: KGHSH and LQKENI. CDR3 bases: TGTGCCAGCTCCCAAGAAACGGATTCACCCCTCCACTTT. Its protein product is CASSQETDSPLHF.

The table lists this clonotype with many counts. The junction departs from the called germline gene at one end, perhaps through a read error. This chain links TRBV7-7 with TRBJ1-6; D might be TRBD1 (6 bases). Per germline, CDR1 SSHAT and CDR2 FNYEAQ (reference sequence). The CDR3 contains 15 residues. This CDR3 reads CASSQQGREDSPLHF. In nucleotides, the CDR3 is TGTGCTAGCAGCCAACAGGGCCGGGAGGATTCACCCCTCCACTTT.

This clonotype was seen a few times. This chain joins TRBV28 and TRBJ1-2; a weak D match, TRBD1 (5 bases). V dropped 5 bases and J dropped 8 bases, with 9 bases sitting between them. Per the germline V gene, CDR1 is MDHEN and CDR2 is SYDVKM. This CDR3 is built from 11 residues. The CDR3 protein is CASSPKGGYTF. CDR3 in DNA: TGTGCCAGCAGTCCCAAGGGGGGCTACACCTTC.

At least ten counts were recorded for this clonotype. This CDR3 is CASSVGLSNTEAFF. CDR3 DNA: TGTGCCAGCAGCGTAGGACTGTCGAACACTGAAGCTTTCTTT. This chain uses TRBV9 with TRBJ1-1; unclear D gene. The germline CDR1 and CDR2 sequences are SGDLS and YYNGEE. The V end was cut by 0 bases, the J end by 1 base, with 7 bases between. The CDR3 is 14 residues long.

This clonotype was detected a few times. The chain uses TRBV7-2 and TRBJ1-1, with a possible D match to TRBD1 (5 bases). The CDR3 loop spans 19 amino acids. From germline, CDR1 is SGHTA and CDR2 FQGNSA. V lost 0 bases to trimming and J lost 2 bases, with 22 bases between them. This CDR3 is CASSLARGHLLNPNTEAFF. Here the CDR3 DNA reads TGTGCCAGCAGCTTAGCGCGAGGACATCTCCTAAACCCTAACACTGAAGCTTTCTTT.

To note about this clonotype: A much larger clonotype is one base distant, so this may be a read error. This sequence joins TRBV18 and TRBJ1-5, with TRBD1 matching 7 bases. Germline V gives CDR1 KGHSH, CDR2 LQKENI. Trimming removed 5 bases from V and 5 bases from J; junction bases left unmatched: 9. The length of the CDR3 is 15 residues. The CDR3 DNA reads TGTGCCAGCTCAAACGCCGACAGGGAGGATCAGCCCCAGCATTTT. Translated: CASSNADREDQPQHF.

A few counts support this clonotype. The rearrangement uses TRBV19 and TRBJ2-7; D is perhaps TRBD1 (6 bases). V shed 7 bases and J shed 5 bases, with 18 bases lying between them. The CDR3 runs to 14 residues. CDR1 is LNHDA and CDR2 is SQIVND in the germline V gene (reference sequence). CDR3 region: CASNHGTTGHEQYF. The CDR3 DNA follows: TGTGCCAGTAACCACGGGACAACGGGACACGAGCAGTACTTC.

The sample holds many counts of this clonotype. This chain connects TRBV18 to TRBJ2-5; D not certain. Trimming removed 4 bases at V and 2 bases at J, with 8 bases between. This CDR3 is 13 amino acids long. Germline V gene data show CDR1 as KGHSH and CDR2 as LQKENI. The CDR3 region is CASSRQAQETQYF. DNA for the CDR3: TGTGCCAGCTCACGCCAGGCACAAGAGACCCAGTACTTC.

The chain has TRBV6-1 and TRBJ2-7; D might be TRBD2 (6 bases). This CDR3 comprises 14 residues. The V gene's germline CDR1 is MNHNS and CDR2 SASEGT. V was cut by 4 bases and J by 0 bases, with 10 bases left in between. The CDR3 coding sequence is TGTGCCAGCAGTGCTGGGACTTTCTCCTACGAGCAGTACTTC. It specifies CASSAGTFSYEQYF.

Details on this clonotype: A clone one base away is much larger, so this may be a read error. The V gene is TRBV4-3, the J gene TRBJ2-3; D uncertain. CDR1 is LGHNA, CDR2 YSLEER, per germline. The CDR3 is made up of 17 amino acids. The CDR3 DNA reads TGCGCCGGCAGCCAAGATCCGACGCTCGCCGGTTCAGATACGCAGTATTTT. It translates to CAGSQDPTLAGSDTQYF.

This clonotype was detected only a few times. This rearrangement joins TRBV5-1 to TRBJ2-3; 8 bases agree with TRBD1. Trimming at V came to 0 bases and at J to 5 bases, leaving 11 bases not matched to a gene. From germline, CDR1 is SGHRS and CDR2 YFSETQ. CDR3 length: 17 residues. The CDR3 loop is CASSLGPTGVGGDTQYF. In DNA, the CDR3 is TGCGCCAGCAGCTTGGGGCCGACAGGGGTAGGGGGAGATACGCAGTATTTT.

This clonotype has at least ten counts. The gene calls are TRBV28 and TRBJ2-3; the D gene is possibly TRBD2 (6 bases). Trimming cost V 3 bases and J 4 bases, with 17 bases left between them. From germline, CDR1 is MDHEN and CDR2 SYDVKM. This CDR3 region has 16 residues. CDR3 amino acids: CASSFTAGRQADTQYF. Written as DNA, the CDR3 is TGTGCCAGCAGTTTTACGGCGGGGAGGCAAGCAGATACGCAGTATTTT.

To note about this clonotype: A much larger clone sits a single nucleotide away, making a read error possible. The genes are TRBV5-1 and TRBJ2-3; D is unresolved. Looked up from germline, CDR1 is SGHRS and CDR2 is YFSETQ. The CDR3 consists of 14 residues. The CDR3 is CASSLGGFTDTRYF. The CDR3 DNA reads as TGCGCCAGCAGCTTGGGGGGATTTACAGATACGCGGTATTTT.

CDR3 residues: CASSLYRDSLDGGFSYEQYF. CDR3 bases: TGTGCCAGCAGCTTATACCGGGACAGTCTAGACGGGGGATTCTCCTACGAGCAGTACTTC. The chain employs TRBV5-6 and TRBJ2-7; D is possibly TRBD1 (7 bases). The CDR3 covers 20 residues. CDR1 SGHDT and CDR2 YYEEEE come from the germline V gene. V shed 2 bases and J shed 0 bases, with 27 bases lying between them.

In this sample, this clonotype turned up many times. The chain employs TRBV7-3 and TRBJ1-2, with D maybe TRBD1 (5 bases). The CDR3 loop spans 15 amino acids. Trimming took 5 bases from V and 1 from J, leaving 14 bases between them. The germline V gene encodes CDR1 SGHTA and CDR2 FQGTGA. CDR3 nucleotide sequence: TGTGCCAGCAGCCCCACCCGGGACGTTAACTATGGCTACACCTTC. It is translated as CASSPTRDVNYGYTF.

This clonotype was picked up many times. This CDR3 reads CAWRVPFRTGLNEQYF. DNA of the CDR3: TGTGCCTGGAGGGTACCTTTTCGGACAGGGTTAAACGAGCAGTACTTC. The gene calls are TRBV30 and TRBJ2-7, with TRBD1 matching over 8 bases. CDR1 is GTSNPN, CDR2 SVGIG, per germline (reference sequence). After removal of 3 bases from V and 5 bases from J, the junction contained 15 bases not matched to a gene. CDR3 length: 16 residues.

The chain links TRBV19 to TRBJ2-3; 8 bases align to TRBD1. Trimming at V came to 10 bases and at J to 3 bases, leaving 6 bases not matched to a gene. This CDR3 has 13 residues. Germline CDR1 reads LNHDA; CDR2 reads SQIVND (reference sequence). CDR3 sequence: CATGQGQTDTQYF. The DNA of the CDR3 is TGTGCCACAGGACAGGGTCAAACAGATACGCAGTATTTT.

This clonotype was found many times. The chain joins TRBV9 to TRBJ2-2; D not certain. The V end lost 2 bases, the J end lost 3 bases, and 5 bases lay between the germline ends. The CDR3 spans 13 residues. The germline CDR1 and CDR2 sequences are SGDLS and YYNGEE. CDR3 sequence: CASSVRDTGELFF. CDR3 bases: TGTGCCAGCAGCGTCCGGGACACCGGGGAGCTGTTTTTT.

As to this clonotype: This may be a read error, as it is one base from a much larger clone. This chain's CDR3 is CASTPPQVLRGTQYF. CDR3 nucleotide sequence: TGTGCCAGCACACCACCGCAGGTCCTGAGGGGGACCCAGTACTTC. This chain connects TRBV18 to TRBJ2-5; D possibly uses TRBD1 or TRBD2 (5 bases each). CDR3 length: 15 residues. Germline loops: CDR1 KGHSH, CDR2 LQKENI.

The chain recombines TRBV6-1 with TRBJ1-2, with TRBD1 as a possible D gene (6 bases). Germline CDR1 and CDR2: MNHNS and SASEGT. The CDR3 length is 14 residues. Trimming pared 3 bases from V and 5 bases from J, leaving 13 bases between. The CDR3 nucleotides read TGTGCCAGCAGTGAGGTCCGGACAGCGTATGGCTACACCTTC. This gives the protein CASSEVRTAYGYTF.

This clonotype has at least ten counts. The gene calls are TRBV6-6 and TRBJ1-5; D remains unclear. Germline CDR1 MNHNY, CDR2 SVGAGI (reference sequence). The CDR3 is 14 residues long. V was pared by 2 bases and J by 7 bases, with 12 bases between. CDR3 loop: CASSYLGGGQPQHF. The CDR3 DNA follows: TGTGCCAGCAGTTACCTCGGAGGAGGGCAGCCCCAGCATTTT.

A word on this clonotype: A much larger clone differs by one base, so this may be a read error. The genes are TRBV20-1 and TRBJ2-1; 10 bases match TRBD1. From germline, CDR1 is DFQATT and CDR2 SNEGSKA (reference sequence). The CDR3 covers 14 residues. CDR3 bases: TGCAGTACCCCGGGGACAGGGGTCTACGATGAGCAGTTCTTC. Protein product: CSTPGTGVYDEQFF.